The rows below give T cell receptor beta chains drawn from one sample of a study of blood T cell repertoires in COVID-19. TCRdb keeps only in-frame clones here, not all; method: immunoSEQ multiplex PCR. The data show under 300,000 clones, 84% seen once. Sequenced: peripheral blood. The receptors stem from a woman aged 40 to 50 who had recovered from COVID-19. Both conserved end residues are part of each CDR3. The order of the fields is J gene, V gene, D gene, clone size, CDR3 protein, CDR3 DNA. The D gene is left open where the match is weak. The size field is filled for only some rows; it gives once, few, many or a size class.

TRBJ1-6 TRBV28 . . CASSFQGHVLPLHF TGTGCCAGCAGTTTTCAAGGACATGTGTTACCCCTCCACTTT
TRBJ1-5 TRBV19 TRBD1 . CASSMQGAFQPQHF TGTGCCAGTAGTATGCAGGGGGCCTTCCAGCCCCAGCATTTT
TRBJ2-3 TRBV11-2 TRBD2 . CASRSGGGGGNNF TGTGCCAGCAGGAGTGGAGGCGGGGGGGGGAACAATTTT
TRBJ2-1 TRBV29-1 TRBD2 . CSVDIGTSFSEQFF TGCAGCGTTGATATCGGGACTAGCTTCTCTGAGCAGTTCTTC
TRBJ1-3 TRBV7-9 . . CASSFTGRGNTIYF TGTGCCAGCAGCTTTACAGGGCGCGGAAACACCATATATTTT
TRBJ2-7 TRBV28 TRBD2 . CASRPTSGGGYSYEQYF TGTGCCAGCAGACCGACTAGCGGGGGGGGATACTCCTACGAGCAGTACTTC
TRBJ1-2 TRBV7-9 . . CASSLVRTASAGYTF TGTGCCAGCAGCTTAGTACGGACAGCAAGTGCTGGCTACACCTTC
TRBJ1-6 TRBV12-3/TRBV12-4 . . CASSRGSSSPLHF TGTGCCAGCAGCCGCGGAAGTAGTTCACCCCTCCACTTT
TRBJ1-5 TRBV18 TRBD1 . CASSREGASNQPQHF TGTGCCAGCTCCCGCGAGGGGGCGAGCAATCAGCCCCAGCATTTT
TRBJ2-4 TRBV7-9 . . CASSPPESVLAKNIQYF TGTGCCAGCAGCCCACCGGAGTCAGTACTAGCCAAAAACATTCAGTACTTC
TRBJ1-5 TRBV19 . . CASTRSGSNQPQHF TGTGCCAGTACCCGTTCGGGGAGCAATCAGCCCCAGCATTTT
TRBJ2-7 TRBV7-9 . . CASSLSGSGTYEQYF TGTGCCAGCAGCTTATCGGGGTCAGGAACCTACGAGCAGTACTTC
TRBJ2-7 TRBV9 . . CASTPYGGVDEQYF TGTGCCAGCACCCCCTATGGAGGGGTCGACGAGCAGTACTTC
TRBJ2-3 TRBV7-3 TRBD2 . CASSFYRLAGDEGPSTDTQYF TGTGCCAGCAGCTTCTATAGACTAGCGGGGGATGAAGGGCCTAGCACAGATACGCAGTATTTT
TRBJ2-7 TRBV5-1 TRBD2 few CASSLVLAGALYEQYF TGCGCCAGCAGCTTGGTGCTAGCGGGGGCTTTATACGAGCAGTACTTC
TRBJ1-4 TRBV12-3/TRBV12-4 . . CASSRRNEKLFF TGTGCCAGCAGTAGGAGAAATGAAAAACTGTTTTTT
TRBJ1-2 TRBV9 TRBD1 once CASSTGQGSLYGYTF TGTGCCAGCAGCACGGGACAGGGGAGTCTTTATGGCTACACCTTC
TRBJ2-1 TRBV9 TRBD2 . CASSSETSGREQFF TGTGCCAGCAGCTCCGAGACTAGCGGGCGTGAGCAGTTCTTC
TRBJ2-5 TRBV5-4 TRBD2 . CASSPPGRGIGETQYF TGTGCCAGCAGCCCCCCCGGGAGGGGCATCGGGGAGACCCAGTACTTC
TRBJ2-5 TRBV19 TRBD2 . CASSTAGGTQYF TGTGCCAGTAGTACAGCGGGGGGGACCCAGTACTTC